One sample yielded the 21 T cell receptor beta chains listed below, sequenced in a study of blood T cell repertoires in COVID-19. Generated by immunoSEQ multiplex PCR, the TCRdb table keeps only in-frame clones and is missing some. Counted here are 250,000 to 350,000 clones, around 85% occurring once; the ten biggest clones make up 0.7% to 1%. Source material: peripheral blood. The receptors originated from a human donor with COVID-19, enrolled during active disease. The donor label of this sample is uncertain.

The chain combines TRBV27 with TRBJ2-3, with TRBD2 identical over 12 bases. The length of the CDR3 is 15 residues. With 6 bases clipped from V and 2 bases from J, the junction kept 3 bases outside the gene matches. Germline CDR1 reads MNHEY; CDR2 reads SMNVEV (reference sequence). The CDR3 region is CASRRTSGDTDTQYF. In DNA, the CDR3 is TGTGCCAGCAGGCGGACTAGCGGGGACACAGATACGCAGTATTTT.

V usage is TRBV29-1 and J usage is TRBJ1-1, with D possibly being TRBD1 (5 bases). Germline V gene data show CDR1 as SQVTM and CDR2 as ANQGSEA. The V and J ends lost 8 bases and 0 bases respectively, with 22 bases between them. This CDR3 is built from 16 residues. Written as DNA, the CDR3 is TGCAGCTCCTCTCCGGTCGGGGGGGGAGTGAACACTGAAGCTTTCTTT. It is translated as CSSSPVGGGVNTEAFF.

The chain combines TRBV3-1 (or the pseudogene TRBV3-2) with TRBJ2-3; 13 bases match TRBD2. J was trimmed by 2 bases and V by 1 base; bases with no gene match: 6. The CDR3 runs 18 residues. Germline V gene data show CDR1 as LGHDT and CDR2 as YNNKEL (reference sequence). The CDR3 region is CASSQGKLAGGNTDTQYF. CDR3 bases: TGTGCCAGCAGCCAAGGAAAACTAGCGGGAGGGAACACAGATACGCAGTATTTT.

The chain has TRBV9 and TRBJ1-6, with a possible D match to TRBD1 (5 bases). The germline V gene encodes CDR1 SGDLS and CDR2 YYNGEE. The CDR3 runs to 16 residues. V lost 3 bases and J 0 bases, leaving 10 bases between the germline ends. The CDR3 here is CASSAGGSSYNSPLHF. The CDR3 DNA follows: TGTGCCAGCAGCGCGGGGGGAAGCTCCTATAATTCACCCCTCCACTTT.

V is TRBV7-2 and J is TRBJ1-1; D might be TRBD1 (5 bases). CDR1 is SGHTA and CDR2 is FQGNSA in the germline V gene. Trimming pared 2 bases from V and 5 bases from J, leaving 12 bases between. The CDR3 has 14 residues. DNA of the CDR3: TGTGCCAGCAGCTTATCAGGGCAAGAAACTGAAGCTTTCTTT. The encoded protein is CASSLSGQETEAFF.

In its sample, this clone was seen once. The V call is TRBV6-4, the J call TRBJ2-2; weak D call: TRBD2 (6 bases). V lost 6 bases to trimming and J lost 6 bases, with 11 bases between them. Germline lookup yields CDR1 MRHNA and CDR2 SNTAGT. The CDR3 runs to 13 residues. The CDR3 sequence is CASRGPGAGELFF. CDR3 sequence (DNA): TGTGCCAGCAGAGGCCCGGGAGCCGGGGAGCTGTTTTTT.

This clone occurred a few times. This chain uses TRBV6-5 with TRBJ2-1, with 9 bases matching TRBD1. CDR1 and CDR2 (germline): MNHEY, SVGAGI. The ends lost 9 bases at V and 6 bases at J; junction bases unmatched: 6. The CDR3 contains 13 residues. The CDR3 spells CASTPGQGNEQFF. The CDR3 coding sequence is TGTGCCAGTACCCCGGGACAGGGCAATGAGCAGTTCTTC.

The rearrangement joins TRBV15 to TRBJ1-4, with a tentative D call TRBD1 (6 bases). V shed 2 bases and J shed 9 bases, with 16 bases lying between them. Per the germline V gene, CDR1 is LNHNV and CDR2 is YYDKDF (reference sequence). CDR3 length: 15 amino acids. CDR3 residues: CATSRNQGSSQKLFF. The CDR3 coding sequence is TGTGCCACCAGCAGAAACCAGGGGTCCTCTCAAAAACTGTTTTTT.

The rearrangement uses TRBV7-2 and TRBJ2-7; 11 bases are shared with TRBD2. This CDR3 contains 16 residues. J was trimmed by 7 bases and V by 5 bases; bases with no gene match: 13. CDR1 is SGHTA, CDR2 FQGNSA, per germline. The CDR3 DNA reads TGTGCCAGCAGCCGGAACGTAGCGGGAGGGTCCGGGGAGCAGTACTTC. It specifies CASSRNVAGGSGEQYF. Complete variable domain (other parts from reference TRBV7-2 and TRBJ2-7): GAGVSQSPSNKVTEKGKDVELRCDPISGHTALYWYRQSLGQGLEFLIYFQGNSAPDKSGLPSDRFSAERTGGSVSTLTIQRTQQEDSAVYLCASSRNVAGGSGEQYFGPGTRLTVT.

This chain connects TRBV5-1 to TRBJ1-3; D is perhaps TRBD1 (5 bases). Germline V lookup: CDR1 SGHRS, CDR2 YFSETQ. The ends were cut back, 4 bases at V and 3 bases at J, with 23 bases in the middle. This CDR3 is built from 18 residues. DNA for the CDR3: TGCGCCAGCAGCCCACCCTCAGGTGGCGCAGGGCTTGGAAACACCATATATTTT. Its translation: CASSPPSGGAGLGNTIYF.

The V call is TRBV7-2, the J call TRBJ2-7, with 7 bases fitting TRBD2. The J segment lost 7 bases and the V segment lost 3 bases, leaving 9 bases of the junction unmatched. There are 14 residues in the CDR3. The germline V gene has CDR1 SGHTA and CDR2 FQGNSA. CDR3 loop: CASSFERDSMEQYF. The CDR3, as DNA: TGTGCCAGCAGCTTCGAGCGGGACTCCATGGAGCAGTACTTC.

V usage is TRBV6-2 or TRBV6-3 and J usage is TRBJ2-7; unclear D gene. The CDR3 is made up of 11 amino acids. The germline V gene has CDR1 MNHEY and CDR2 SVGEGT. Trimming removed 0 bases from V and 12 bases from J, with 9 bases in between. CDR3 loop: CASSYSSGWYF. The CDR3 coding sequence is TGTGCCAGCAGTTACTCGTCTGGCTGGTACTTC.

The gene calls are TRBV4-1 and TRBJ1-3, with 9 bases matching TRBD1. The CDR3 loop spans 16 amino acids. Germline CDR1 and CDR2: MGHRA and YSYEKL. V shed 3 bases and J 4 bases; nucleotides not matched to a gene: 7. CDR3 in DNA: TGCGCCAGCAGCCACGAGCCAGGGACAGGGGGAAACACCATATATTTT. This translates into CASSHEPGTGGNTIYF.

The chain has TRBV18 and TRBJ1-1, with 8 bases lining up with TRBD1. Germline V CDR1 and CDR2: KGHSH, LQKENI. This CDR3 contains 15 residues. V lost 3 bases to trimming and J lost 3 bases; unmatched junction nucleotides: 6. The chain's CDR3 is CASSPNQGAHTEAFF. CDR3 DNA: TGTGCCAGCTCACCTAACCAGGGGGCTCACACTGAAGCTTTCTTT.

Here the CDR3 DNA reads TGTGCCAGCAGTTTAGACTCTCTAGGGGGTGAGCAGTTCTTC. This translates into CASSLDSLGGEQFF. The chain couples TRBV28 to TRBJ2-1; D may be TRBD1 (6 bases). Germline V lookup: CDR1 MDHEN, CDR2 SYDVKM. The V gene lost 2 bases and the J gene lost 9 bases, with 14 bases spanning the gap. CDR3 length: 14 residues.

The rearrangement uses TRBV27 and TRBJ2-7; perhaps TRBD1 as D (5 bases). CDR1 MNHEY and CDR2 SMNVEV come from the germline V gene (reference sequence). The CDR3 is 14 residues long. V lost 4 bases to trimming and J lost 2 bases, with 12 bases between them. The CDR3 sequence is CASSSPRQPYEQYF. CDR3 coding DNA: TGTGCCAGCAGTTCCCCCCGACAGCCCTACGAGCAGTACTTC.

This clone was seen ten or more times. The V gene is TRBV28, the J gene TRBJ2-7; TRBD1 aligns across 12 bases. CDR1 MDHEN and CDR2 SYDVKM come from the germline V gene. The CDR3 is 15 amino acids. V lost 3 bases to trimming and J lost 5 bases; unmatched junction nucleotides: 5. The CDR3 coding sequence is TGTGCCAGCAGTTTTGGGGGGACAGGGGGCGACGAGCAGTACTTC. Encoded protein: CASSFGGTGGDEQYF.

The chain is built from TRBV27 and TRBJ1-5, with a weak D call TRBD1 (5 bases). The germline V gene encodes CDR1 MNHEY and CDR2 SMNVEV (reference sequence). Trimming took off 3 bases at V and 3 bases at J, with 9 bases between the two ends. The CDR3 totals 14 residues. CDR3 sequence (DNA): TGTGCCAGCAGTTTCCAGGGTGACAATCAGCCCCAGCATTTT. Translation gives CASSFQGDNQPQHF.

V is TRBV28 and J is TRBJ1-1; weak D call: TRBD1 (5 bases). Between the trimmed V and J ends, which lost 3 bases and 3 bases, there was a span of 17 bases. Germline CDR1 reads MDHEN; CDR2 reads SYDVKM. The CDR3 runs to 16 residues. Written as DNA, the CDR3 is TGTGCCAGCAGTTTTTATCAGGGATCCAGCTACACTGAAGCTTTCTTT. It is translated as CASSFYQGSSYTEAFF.

The chain joins TRBV3-1 (or the pseudogene TRBV3-2) to TRBJ2-3, with TRBD2 matching 9 bases. Germline-derived CDR1 and CDR2 are LGHDT and YNNKEL (reference sequence). The CDR3 covers 16 residues. Losses at the gene ends were 1 base for V and 3 bases for J; bases not matched to a gene: 5. CDR3 amino acids: CASSQVPSGTTDTQYF. The DNA for the CDR3 is TGTGCCAGCAGCCAAGTGCCTAGCGGGACTACAGATACGCAGTATTTT.

The rearrangement joins TRBV6-6 to TRBJ1-5, with unresolved D. The CDR3 spans 15 residues. Germline CDR1 reads MNHNY; CDR2 reads SVGAGI (reference sequence). Trimming stripped 7 bases from V and 3 bases from J, with 16 bases between. This CDR3 reads CASTFLSGDNQPQHF. CDR3 coding DNA: TGTGCCAGCACCTTTCTATCGGGAGACAATCAGCCCCAGCATTTT.